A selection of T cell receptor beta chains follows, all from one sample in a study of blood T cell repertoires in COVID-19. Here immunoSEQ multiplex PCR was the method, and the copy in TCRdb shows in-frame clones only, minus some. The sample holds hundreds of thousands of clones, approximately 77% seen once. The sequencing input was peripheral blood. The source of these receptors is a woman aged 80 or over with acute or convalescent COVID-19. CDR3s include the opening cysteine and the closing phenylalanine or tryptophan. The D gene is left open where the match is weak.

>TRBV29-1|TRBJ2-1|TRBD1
TGCAGCGTTGGGCCGGCGGGACAGGGACACAATGAGCAGTTCTTC
CSVGPAGQGHNEQFF
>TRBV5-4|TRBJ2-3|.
TGTGCCAGCAGCATCCAGACTAGCACAGATACGCAGTATTTT
CASSIQTSTDTQYF
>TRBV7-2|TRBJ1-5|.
TGTGCCAGCAGCCAAAACACCCTCAATCAGCCCCAGCATTTT
CASSQNTLNQPQHF
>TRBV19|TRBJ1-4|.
TGTGCCAGTAGTTATGTAGCTAATGAAAAACTGTTTTTT
CASSYVANEKLFF
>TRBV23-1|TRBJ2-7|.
TGCGCCAGCAGTCATTCCGGACAGTCCTACGAGCAGTACTTC
CASSHSGQSYEQYF
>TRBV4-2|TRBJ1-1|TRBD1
TGTGCCAGCAGCTCGCGGACAGGTATGAACACTGAAGCTTTCTTT
CASSSRTGMNTEAFF
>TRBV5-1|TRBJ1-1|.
TGCGCCAGCAGCTTGGGGTCAACCGGTCGAGCTGAAGCTTTCTTT
CASSLGSTGRAEAFF
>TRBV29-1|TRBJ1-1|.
TGCAGCGCACAGGGCGCGCCGTCGGTGGAAGCTTTCTTT
CSAQGAPSVEAFF
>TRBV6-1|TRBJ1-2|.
TGTGCCAGCAGTGAGCGGACAGAACGGGATGGCTACACCTTC
CASSERTERDGYTF
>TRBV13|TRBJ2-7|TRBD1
TGTGCCAGCAGCCCCGGGACAGGGATTCCGTACGAGCAGTACTTC
CASSPGTGIPYEQYF